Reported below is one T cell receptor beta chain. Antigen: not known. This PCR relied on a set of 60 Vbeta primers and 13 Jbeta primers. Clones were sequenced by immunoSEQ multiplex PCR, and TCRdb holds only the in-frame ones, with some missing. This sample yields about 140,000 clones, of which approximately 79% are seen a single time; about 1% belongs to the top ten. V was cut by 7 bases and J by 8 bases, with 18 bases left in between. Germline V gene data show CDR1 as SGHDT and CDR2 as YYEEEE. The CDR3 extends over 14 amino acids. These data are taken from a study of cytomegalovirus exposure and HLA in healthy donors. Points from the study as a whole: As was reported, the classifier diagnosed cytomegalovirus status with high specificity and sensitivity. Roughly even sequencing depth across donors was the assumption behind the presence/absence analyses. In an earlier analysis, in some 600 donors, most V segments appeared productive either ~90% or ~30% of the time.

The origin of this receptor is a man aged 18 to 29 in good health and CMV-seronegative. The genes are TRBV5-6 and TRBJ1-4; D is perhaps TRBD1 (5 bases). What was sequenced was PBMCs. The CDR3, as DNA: TGTGCCAGCCGCACGTCAGGGTTTGCGGAAAAACTGTTTTTT. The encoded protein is CASRTSGFAEKLFF. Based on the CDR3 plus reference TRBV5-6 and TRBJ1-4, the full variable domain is DAGVTQSPTHLIKTRGQQVTLRCSPKSGHDTVSWYQQALGQGPQFIFQYYEEEERQRGNFPDRFSGHQFPNYSSELNVNALLLGDSALYLCASRTSGFAEKLFFGSGTQLSVL.